The 4 T cell receptor beta chains presented below share a single source sample, sequenced in a study of naive and memory T cell subsets. An equimolar mix of two oligonucleotides served as the beta constant-region primer for TRBC1 and TRBC2. Ligated cDNA was amplified by four rounds of PCR with nested alpha and beta constant-region primers and SP2. From the UMI-ligation and nested PCR reads, TCRdb called clonotypes with MiXCR, one entry per CDR3 protein. The sample records about 120,000 distinct CDR3 sequences, roughly 36% being singletons. The sample comprised central memory CD4+ T cells from blood. All receptors derive from a human donor in good health.

This chain joins TRBV29-1 and TRBJ2-1; D uncertain. The CDR3 consists of 14 residues. The germline gives CDR1 SQVTM, CDR2 ANQGSEA. V was trimmed by 8 bases and J by 4 bases, leaving 18 bases between them. Here the CDR3 DNA reads TGCAGCTCCGGATCGAGGACGGATTACAATGAGCAGTTCTTC. Protein sequence: CSSGSRTDYNEQFF.

This chain uses TRBV3-1 with TRBJ1-1, with 7 bases identical to TRBD1. CDR3 length: 15 residues. Germline CDR1 reads LGHDT; CDR2 reads YNNKEL (reference sequence). The V gene end was trimmed by 4 bases and the J gene end by 1 base; junction bases not matched to a gene: 6. Here the CDR3 reads CASSPLPGGNTEAFF. The CDR3 DNA reads TGTGCCAGCAGCCCGCTACCAGGGGGGAACACTGAAGCTTTCTTT. The full variable domain, completed using reference TRBV3-1 and TRBJ1-1, is DTAVSQTPKYLVTQMGNDKSIKCEQNLGHDTMYWYKQDSKKFLKIMFSYNNKELIINETVPNRFSPKSPDKAHLNLHINSLELGDSAVYFCASSPLPGGNTEAFFGQGTRLTVV.

This clonotype was observed once. For the CDR3, the DNA is TGTGCCAGCACCGGAGACTACGAGCAGTACTTC. Translation gives CASTGDYEQYF. The chain carries TRBV28 and TRBJ2-7; D is uncertain. V lost 7 bases and J lost 3, with 7 bases in between. CDR3 length equals 11 residues. Looked up from germline, CDR1 is MDHEN and CDR2 is SYDVKM.

This clonotype was counted at least ten times. The chain combines TRBV28 with TRBJ2-7; 10 bases fit TRBD2. The germline CDR1 and CDR2 sequences are MDHEN and SYDVKM. The CDR3 loop spans 14 amino acids. After removal of 10 bases from V and 7 bases from J, the junction contained 13 bases not matched to a gene. This CDR3 reads CAIKRLAGAGEQYF. The CDR3 nucleotides read TGTGCCATCAAGAGGCTAGCGGGAGCTGGTGAGCAGTACTTC. The whole variable domain, filled in from reference TRBV28 and TRBJ2-7, reads DVKVTQSSRYLVKRTGEKVFLECVQDMDHENMFWYRQDPGLGLRLIYFSYDVKMKEKGDIPEGYSVSREKKERFSLILESASTNQTSMYLCAIKRLAGAGEQYFGPGTRLTVT.